These T cell receptor beta chains were read from a single sample in a study of blood T cell repertoires in COVID-19. Method: immunoSEQ multiplex PCR; TCRdb's copy keeps in-frame clones and lacks some. The profile shows 300,000 or so clones, roughly 90% of them singletons. The sample comprised peripheral blood. The receptors come from a young woman with COVID-19, enrolled during active disease. Both conserved end residues are part of each CDR3. The D gene is left open where the match is weak. Only part of the rows carry a size: once, few, many, or a class if the clone is expanded.

D	V	size	J	DNA	CDR3
TRBD1	TRBV18	-	TRBJ1-1	TGTGCCAGCTCACTATTCCGGGACAGGGTTGTTGGCACTGAAGCTTTCTTT	CASSLFRDRVVGTEAFF
TRBD2	TRBV5-1	-	TRBJ2-1	TGCGCCAGCAGCTTGGATTATAGCGGGAGGGCCATCAATGAGCAGTTCTTC	CASSLDYSGRAINEQFF
-	TRBV19	-	TRBJ1-1	TGTGCCAGTAGTATAGGTGGGGGAGGCACTGAAGCTTTCTTT	CASSIGGGGTEAFF
-	TRBV2	-	TRBJ1-5	TGTGCCACCTCTAGGGGAAGCAATAATCAGCCCCAGCATTTT	CATSRGSNNQPQHF
TRBD1	TRBV27	-	TRBJ1-5	TGTGCCAGCAGTTTGGGACAGGGGGCTCAGCCCCAGCATTTT	CASSLGQGAQPQHF
TRBD2	TRBV27	-	TRBJ2-7	TGTGCCAGCAGTGCCCAGGGACTAGCGGGCAAATACGAGCAGTACTTC	CASSAQGLAGKYEQYF
-	TRBV19	-	TRBJ1-2	TGTGCCAGTACCCTCTCCAGGGGAAACTATGGCTACACCTTC	CASTLSRGNYGYTF
TRBD1	TRBV6-1	-	TRBJ1-5	TGTGCCAGCAGTGGGGGGACAGCTATATCCCATTTCAATCAGCCCCAGCATTTT	CASSGGTAISHFNQPQHF
-	TRBV24-1	-	TRBJ1-2	TGTGCCACCAGTGACACTTCCTATGGCTACACCTTC	CATSDTSYGYTF
TRBD1	TRBV19	-	TRBJ2-7	TGTGCCAGTAGTATCTTGGGCAGGGGGAACGAGCAGTACTTC	CASSILGRGNEQYF
TRBD1	TRBV30	-	TRBJ1-1	TGTGCCTACTGGACAGGGGGCTGGACTGAAGCTTTCTTT	CAYWTGGWTEAFF
TRBD2	TRBV5-1	-	TRBJ2-7	TGCGCCAGCAGCGAGGGACTAGCGTCGAGCTCCTACGAGCAGTACTTC	CASSEGLASSSYEQYF
TRBD1	TRBV7-9	-	TRBJ2-3	TGTGCCAGCAGCTATGGTGTCACCGGGATTGACAGGGAGTATTTT	CASSYGVTGIDREYF
-	TRBV7-2	-	TRBJ2-4	TGTGCCAGCAGCTTGGACCTAGCCGTGGCCAAAAACATTCAGTACTTC	CASSLDLAVAKNIQYF
TRBD1	TRBV28	once	TRBJ1-6	TGTGCCAGCAGTCTCCTTACCGGGACAGCCTCTAATTCACCCCTCCACTTT	CASSLLTGTASNSPLHF
TRBD1	TRBV19	-	TRBJ2-3	TGTGCCAGTGGGGACAGGTACACAGATACGCAGTATTTT	CASGDRYTDTQYF
-	TRBV10-1	-	TRBJ2-2	TGCGCCAGCGGAAGACGGGACACCGGGGAGCTGTTTTTT	CASGRRDTGELFF
TRBD1	TRBV6-5	-	TRBJ2-1	TGTGCCAGCAGTCGGGACAGGGTTCGCAATGAGCAGTTCTTC	CASSRDRVRNEQFF